This TCR beta chain was obtained from a study of Graves' ophthalmopathy and Graves' hyperthyroidism. RNA served as the template for amplifying TCR beta CDR3 regions. First-round RT-PCR with HTBI primers preceded a second-round multiplex PCR. TCRdb processed the multiplex PCR reads anew with MiXCR; each CDR3 protein has one entry. Of 740,000 or so distinct CDR3 sequences listed, 40% are singletons. This clonotype has more than one count but fewer than ten. The CDR3 is 15 residues long. Deletions cut 1 base from V and 5 bases from J, with 16 bases between. CDR1 is SGHNT and CDR2 is YYREEE in the germline V gene (reference sequence).

The specimen sequenced was peripheral blood. The receptor was derived from an adult man with Graves' ophthalmopathy. V is TRBV5-4 and J is TRBJ2-7; tentatively, D is TRBD1 (7 bases). The CDR3 protein is CASSLLSRGTDEQYF. The CDR3 nucleotides read TGTGCCAGCAGCTTGTTGTCCCGGGGGACAGACGAGCAGTACTTC.